This is a list of T cell receptor beta chains from one sample in a study of beta chain features in type 1 diabetes. The table came from immunoSEQ multiplex PCR; TCRdb's copy has only in-frame clones and leaves some out. The sample contains just over 150,000 clones, around 10% of which appear only once. Material for sequencing was central memory CD4+ T cells from blood. These receptors were taken from a man aged 18 to 30 in good health. The conserved cysteine and the conserved F or W are not part of the CDR3 here.

v_gene	j_gene	CDR3aa
TRBV5-1	TRBJ1-5	ASSLGQGQPQH
TRBV28	TRBJ2-3	ASSFARASTDTQY
TRBV28	TRBJ2-7	ASSLVAYEQY
TRBV7-3	TRBJ2-1	ASSFRSAYSGRGNEQF
TRBV27	TRBJ2-5	ASTSAGTGYQETQY
TRBV7-9	TRBJ2-4	ASNTKGDGRGFQY
TRBV2	TRBJ2-7	ASTLRNAKD
TRBV14	TRBJ2-7	ASSPELAETYEQY
TRBV18	TRBJ1-2	ASSRGADGYT
TRBV28	TRBJ2-5	ASSVQGSAY
TRBV14	TRBJ1-3	ASSQQASGNTIY
TRBV11-2	TRBJ1-1	ASSLKEGTEAF
TRBV7-8	TRBJ2-7	ASSPRLGGDYEQY
TRBV6-6	TRBJ2-2	ASSYSRGGELF
TRBV7-9	TRBJ1-5	ASSLIGVGGGLRNQPQH
TRBV7-9	TRBJ2-1	ASSLDRHEQF
TRBV18	TRBJ2-7	ASSPLAGSSNEQY
TRBV29-1	TRBJ2-3	SVFRADTQY
TRBV7-2	TRBJ1-2	ASSPTVGLYGYT
TRBV18	TRBJ1-1	ASSPGDVGTEAF
TRBV5-4	TRBJ1-2	ASSFQGGSPYGYT
TRBV10-3	TRBJ2-7	AISAGGDSSYEQY
TRBV6-5	TRBJ2-7	ASSYSKNSYEQY
TRBV29-1	TRBJ1-2	SVGDTRDPSHGYT
TRBV9	TRBJ2-7	ASSVVRVWGEQY
TRBV4-3	TRBJ2-3	ASSQATDGQDTQY
TRBV7-3	TRBJ2-1	ASSSSRQGVYNEQF
TRBV5-1	TRBJ2-3	ASSLAHGDTQY
TRBV28	TRBJ2-1	ASSLFEYEQF
TRBV28	TRBJ1-6	ASSVGQGGGSPLH
TRBV2	TRBJ1-2	ASGTSSYGYT
TRBV25-1	TRBJ2-3	ASSVPGTLLNTQY
TRBV7-9	TRBJ2-1	ASSRGQGDYNEQF
TRBV21-1	TRBJ2-1	ASSKARTSGGNEQF
TRBV7-9	TRBJ2-7	ATRPGGTPYEQY
TRBV9	TRBJ2-3	ASSVVGGGPLDTQY
TRBV7-2	TRBJ2-1	ASSLGAGSYNEQF
TRBV10-3	TRBJ2-3	ATDPGQGGTDTQY
TRBV5-6	TRBJ2-1	ASSLFQGDLF
TRBV25-1	TRBJ2-3	ATNPLAGGPREDTQY
TRBV7-2	TRBJ1-5	ASSSREGGGNQPQH
TRBV5-1	TRBJ2-1	ASSRKVSVDRDYNEQF
TRBV7-3	TRBJ2-4	ASSSAGVGNIQY
TRBV19	TRBJ2-7	ASSRFGGTYEQY
TRBV6-6	TRBJ1-2	ASSSAGQGNYGYT
TRBV7-8	TRBJ2-5	ASSLGGIQETQY
TRBV2	TRBJ2-5	ASREGLQETQY
TRBV14	TRBJ2-7	ASSRNEGFPYEQY
TRBV7-2	TRBJ2-5	ASSPSRSQETQY
TRBV14	TRBJ2-6	ASSSRPQGAAGANVLT
TRBV11-2	TRBJ1-5	ASSLDRGQPQH
TRBV7-2	TRBJ2-7	ASSSLQGYEQY
TRBV2	TRBJ1-5	ASIVDRGNQPQH
TRBV18	TRBJ2-7	ASSAEYEQY
TRBV29-1	TRBJ2-7	SVESASGNYEQY
TRBV5-6	TRBJ2-4	ASSLGSVLAKNIQY
TRBV7-3	TRBJ2-3	ASSSTTASTDTQY